The T cell receptor (beta chain) under discussion was sequenced for a study of cytomegalovirus exposure and HLA in healthy donors. Unmatched junction bases numbered 12, after V lost 6 bases and J lost 0 bases. This CDR3 is built from 19 residues. Germline V gene data show CDR1 as SNHLY and CDR2 as FYNNEI. Primers included in the PCR were 60 Vbeta and 13 Jbeta primers. Data came from immunoSEQ multiplex PCR; TCRdb stores just in-frame clones and leaves some out. The sample lists tens of thousands of clones; around three quarters were seen once. Input material: PBMCs. The chain recombines TRBV2 with TRBJ2-6; 9 bases align to TRBD1. The sequence came from a woman aged 50 to 60 in good health and CMV-seropositive. CDR3 in DNA: TGTGCCAGCAGCGGCCACTGGACAGGGGACCTCTCTGGGGCCAACGTCCTGACTTTC. It specifies CASSGHWTGDLSGANVLTF. Based on the CDR3 plus reference TRBV2 and TRBJ2-6, the full variable domain is EPEVTQTPSHQVTQMGQEVILRCVPISNHLYFYWYRQILGQKVEFLVSFYNNEISEKSEIFDDQFSVERPDGSNFTLKIRSTKLEDSAMYFCASSGHWTGDLSGANVLTFGAGSRLTVL.